Listed below are T cell receptor beta chains from one sample, sequenced in a study of T-cell memory formation after mild COVID-19. TCRdb redid the calling of the 5' RACE reads with MiXCR, one entry per CDR3 protein. This sample yields a few hundred thousand distinct CDR3 sequences, of which roughly 24% are seen a single time; around 9% belongs to the top ten. Sequenced material: PBMCs or a T cell subset sorted from them (not recorded which). These receptors were taken from an adult woman who had mild COVID-19 (a few samples of this study predate the infection). Cell type and time point are not known. Each CDR3 is given with its conserved first and last residue. D genes are given only for firm matches. Size is stated for part of the rows, as once, few or many counts, or as a class when the clone is expanded.

j_call	v_call	d_call	clone_size	cdr3_nt	cdr3_aa
TRBJ2-7	TRBV7-9	NA	NA	TGTGCCAGCAGCTTAGCTGGCGGGAAGAGCTACGAGCAGTACTTC	CASSLAGGKSYEQYF
TRBJ2-7	TRBV2	NA	NA	TGTGCCAGCAGTGGACCCATCTCCTACGAGCAGTACTTC	CASSGPISYEQYF
TRBJ1-1	TRBV19	NA	many	TGTGCCAGTAGTGTGGCCTCGGGTGTTCCTGAAGCTTTCTTT	CASSVASGVPEAFF
TRBJ2-7	TRBV7-2	TRBD2	NA	TGTGCCAGCAGCTCGAACCTGGGGATAGCGGGCCCGTACGAGCAGTACTTC	CASSSNLGIAGPYEQYF
TRBJ2-5	TRBV18	NA	few	TGTGCCAGCTCACCTCTTCCAGGGTTGGGGCAAGAGACCCAGTACTTC	CASSPLPGLGQETQYF
TRBJ1-2	TRBV5-6	TRBD1	few	TGTGCCAGCAGCCCTGGGACAGTGGGGTGGAATGGCTACACCTTC	CASSPGTVGWNGYTF
TRBJ2-1	TRBV3-1	TRBD1	NA	TGTGCCAGCAGCCTCCGGGACAGGGTCCTCCGGGGAAACAATGAGCAGTTCTTC	CASSLRDRVLRGNNEQFF
TRBJ1-1	TRBV10-3	TRBD1	few	TGTGCCATCAGTGATTCCCGGGACAGACACACTGAAGCTTTCTTT	CAISDSRDRHTEAFF
TRBJ2-1	TRBV24-1	NA	few	TGTGCCACCAGTGAAGGGGGAGTGGGCTACAATGAGCAGTTCTTC	CATSEGGVGYNEQFF
TRBJ2-3	TRBV6-5	NA	NA	TGTGCCAGCAGTTACTCGTTTGAGGGCACAGATACGCAGTATTTT	CASSYSFEGTDTQYF
TRBJ1-2	TRBV5-1	NA	few	TGCGCCAGCACCGGGACATCCTATGGCTACACCTTC	CASTGTSYGYTF
TRBJ2-3	TRBV20-1	NA	NA	TGCAGTGCTGGTAGCGGCAACACAGATACGCAGTATTTT	CSAGSGNTDTQYF
TRBJ1-5	TRBV9	NA	NA	TGTGCCAGCAGCGTAGACGCGGGGCGTAATCAGCCCCAGCATTTT	CASSVDAGRNQPQHF
TRBJ1-1	TRBV23-1	NA	NA	TGCGCCAGAGAATCACAACTTGAAGCTTTCTTT	CARESQLEAFF
TRBJ2-3	TRBV29-1	NA	many	TGCAGCGTTGAAGCCCTATATAGTGCAACAGATACGCAGTATTTT	CSVEALYSATDTQYF
TRBJ2-5	TRBV20-1	NA	few	TGCAGTGCTAGTTGGGACCCCCGACCAGCGGGAGAGACCCAGTACTTC	CSASWDPRPAGETQYF
TRBJ1-1	TRBV24-1	NA	few	NA	CATSDLRVGVGTEALF
TRBJ2-7	TRBV5-4	TRBD1	few	TGTGCCAGCAGCTTCGGGACAGGGGCCTCCTACGAGCAGTACTTC	CASSFGTGASYEQYF
TRBJ2-1	TRBV7-9	TRBD2	NA	TGTGCCAGCAGCTTAGCGCTCCAAATTACTAGCGACTACAATGAGCAGTTCTTC	CASSLALQITSDYNEQFF
TRBJ1-4	TRBV7-2	NA	NA	TGTGCCAGCAGCCCCGCTGATAATGAAAAACTGTTTTTT	CASSPADNEKLFF
TRBJ2-7	TRBV29-1	TRBD2	few	TGCAGCGTCATCCCCCTAGCGGGGGGGCCCGGGGAGCAGTACTTC	CSVIPLAGGPGEQYF
TRBJ1-2	TRBV29-1	NA	NA	TGCAGCGTTGATCGTCTAGGGGAGGGCTACACCTTC	CSVDRLGEGYTF
TRBJ2-1	TRBV7-2	TRBD1	many	TGTGCCAGCAGCTTAAAACCGGGACAGGGGGGCAATGAGCAGTTCTTC	CASSLKPGQGGNEQFF
TRBJ1-1	TRBV5-4	TRBD1	once	TGTGCCAGCAGCTCTACCGGGACAGAGAACACTGAAGCTTTCTTT	CASSSTGTENTEAFF
TRBJ2-1	TRBV24-1	TRBD2	NA	TGTGCCACCAGTGATTTTAGCGGGAGTAGGGTTGAGCAGTTCTTC	CATSDFSGSRVEQFF
TRBJ2-1	TRBV28	NA	few	TGTGCCAGCAGTTTGTATGAGGGAATTGAGCAGTTCTTC	CASSLYEGIEQFF